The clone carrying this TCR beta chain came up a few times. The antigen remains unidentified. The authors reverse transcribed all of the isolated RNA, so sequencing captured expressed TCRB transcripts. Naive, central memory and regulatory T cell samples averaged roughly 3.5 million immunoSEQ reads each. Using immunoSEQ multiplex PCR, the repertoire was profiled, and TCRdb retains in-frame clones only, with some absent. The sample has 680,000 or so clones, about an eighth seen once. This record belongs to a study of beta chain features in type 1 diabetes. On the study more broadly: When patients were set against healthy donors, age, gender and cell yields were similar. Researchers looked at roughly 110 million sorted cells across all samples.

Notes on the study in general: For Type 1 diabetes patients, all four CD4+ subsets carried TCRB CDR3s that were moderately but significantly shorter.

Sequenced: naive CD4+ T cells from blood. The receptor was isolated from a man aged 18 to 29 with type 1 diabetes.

The CDR3 DNA reads TGTGCCAGCAGTTTATTTGATAGTCGGGAGACCCAGTACTTC. Its translation is CASSLFDSRETQYF. The rearrangement joins TRBV27 to TRBJ2-5; D gene ambiguous. Between the trimmed V and J ends, which lost 1 base and 5 bases, there was a span of 11 bases. Germline assignment: CDR1 MNHEY and CDR2 SMNVEV (reference sequence). This CDR3 is built from 14 residues.